These T cell receptor beta chains were read from a single sample in a study of blood T cell repertoires in COVID-19. The protocol was immunoSEQ multiplex PCR, while the TCRdb copy is restricted to in-frame clones and leaves out a portion. The table has fewer than 250,000 clones, about 85% seen once. Sequencing was performed on PBMCs or T cells enriched from blood (not recorded which). These receptors came from a young man who had recovered from COVID-19. Both conserved end residues are part of each CDR3. The order of the fields is clone size, V gene, D gene, J gene, CDR3 protein, CDR3 DNA. A D gene is named only where the DNA matches it firmly. Clone size is shown for a subset of rows, as once, few, many or a class of expanded clone.

clone size: NA; V gene: TRBV18; D gene: NA; J gene: TRBJ1-5; CDR3 protein: CASSPAGERGSNQPQHF; CDR3 DNA: TGTGCCAGCTCACCAGCCGGCGAAAGGGGTAGCAATCAGCCCCAGCATTTT
clone size: NA; V gene: TRBV28; D gene: TRBD1; J gene: TRBJ1-4; CDR3 protein: CASSLAGQLTDEKLFF; CDR3 DNA: TGTGCCAGCAGTTTAGCGGGACAGCTTACGGATGAAAAACTGTTTTTT
clone size: NA; V gene: TRBV7-2; D gene: NA; J gene: TRBJ2-7; CDR3 protein: CASSLEISGSEQYF; CDR3 DNA: TGTGCCAGCAGCTTAGAAATCTCGGGTAGCGAGCAGTACTTC
clone size: NA; V gene: TRBV9; D gene: TRBD1; J gene: TRBJ2-7; CDR3 protein: CASSLGVGTGGSYEQYF; CDR3 DNA: TGTGCCAGCAGCCTAGGGGTGGGGACAGGGGGGTCCTACGAGCAGTACTTC
clone size: NA; V gene: TRBV28; D gene: TRBD1; J gene: TRBJ1-5; CDR3 protein: CASSFNRGRQGNQPQHF; CDR3 DNA: TGTGCCAGCAGTTTTAACAGGGGCCGCCAGGGCAATCAGCCCCAGCATTTT
clone size: NA; V gene: TRBV28; D gene: NA; J gene: TRBJ1-1; CDR3 protein: CASSDLRGRSFF; CDR3 DNA: TGTGCCAGCAGTGATTTACGAGGGAGGTCTTTCTTT
clone size: NA; V gene: TRBV29-1; D gene: NA; J gene: TRBJ1-1; CDR3 protein: CSVGNRADTEAFF; CDR3 DNA: TGCAGCGTTGGAAACAGGGCCGACACTGAAGCTTTCTTT
clone size: few; V gene: TRBV4-2; D gene: NA; J gene: TRBJ1-5; CDR3 protein: CASSQIVGGRQFQPQHF; CDR3 DNA: TGTGCCAGCAGCCAAATAGTTGGTGGGAGGCAGTTTCAGCCCCAGCATTTT
clone size: NA; V gene: TRBV11-2; D gene: NA; J gene: TRBJ2-2; CDR3 protein: CASQSRANTGELFF; CDR3 DNA: TGTGCCAGCCAGAGCAGGGCGAACACCGGGGAGCTGTTTTTT
clone size: NA; V gene: TRBV15; D gene: NA; J gene: TRBJ2-5; CDR3 protein: CATSRDQHTGGRGETQYF; CDR3 DNA: TGTGCCACCAGCAGAGATCAGCACACAGGGGGGAGGGGAGAGACCCAGTACTTC
clone size: few; V gene: TRBV19; D gene: NA; J gene: TRBJ1-5; CDR3 protein: CASNRDTVAANQPQHF; CDR3 DNA: TGTGCCAGTAACCGGGACACTGTAGCCGCCAATCAGCCCCAGCATTTT
clone size: NA; V gene: TRBV27; D gene: TRBD1; J gene: TRBJ1-5; CDR3 protein: CASSPGTGVFQPQHF; CDR3 DNA: TGTGCCAGCAGTCCCGGGACAGGGGTGTTTCAGCCCCAGCATTTT
clone size: NA; V gene: TRBV19; D gene: TRBD1; J gene: TRBJ1-3; CDR3 protein: CASREDRNSGNTIYF; CDR3 DNA: TGTGCCAGTAGGGAGGACAGGAACTCTGGAAACACCATATATTTT
clone size: NA; V gene: TRBV6-5; D gene: NA; J gene: TRBJ1-1; CDR3 protein: CASTLLQGADTEAFF; CDR3 DNA: TGTGCCAGCACGCTCCTACAGGGCGCGGACACTGAAGCTTTCTTT
clone size: NA; V gene: TRBV27; D gene: NA; J gene: TRBJ2-2; CDR3 protein: CASSILGANPYTGELFF; CDR3 DNA: TGTGCCAGCAGTATCCTGGGGGCTAACCCGTACACCGGGGAGCTGTTTTTT